These T cell receptor beta chains were read from a single sample in a study of T cells in Graves' hyperthyroidism and ophthalmopathy. TCRdb used MiXCR to reprocess the multiplex PCR reads, holding one entry per CDR3 protein. The sample carries about 280,000 distinct CDR3 sequences, around 25% recorded once. Sequenced: blood. These receptors originate from a middle-aged man with Graves' hyperthyroidism that later progressed to Graves' ophthalmopathy. Each CDR3 is given with its conserved first and last residue. Each record gives: CDR3 DNA, CDR3 protein, J gene, clone size, V gene, D gene. The D gene is left open where the match is weak. Expanded clones get a size class; other rows say once, few or many, or leave the size out.

CDR3nt: TGTGCCAGCAGTTCGACCTCAGGATCTGTTGAGCCCCAGCATTTT
CDR3aa: CASSSTSGSVEPQHF
j_gene: TRBJ1-5
abundance: .
v_gene: TRBV6-2/TRBV6-3
d_gene: .

CDR3nt: TGTGCCAGCAGCTTTGCTGACACCGGGGAGCTGTTTTTT
CDR3aa: CASSFADTGELFF
j_gene: TRBJ2-2
abundance: many
v_gene: TRBV7-3
d_gene: .

CDR3nt: TGTGCCACCAGCAGAGATGAGGGGAGCACTGAAGCTTTCTTT
CDR3aa: CATSRDEGSTEAFF
j_gene: TRBJ1-1
abundance: .
v_gene: TRBV15
d_gene: .

CDR3nt: TGTGCCTGGATTTTGAGGAACACTGAAGCTTTCTTT
CDR3aa: CAWILRNTEAFF
j_gene: TRBJ1-1
abundance: many
v_gene: TRBV30
d_gene: .

CDR3nt: TGTGCCAGCAAACTCCTGAACACCGGGGAGCTGTTTTTT
CDR3aa: CASKLLNTGELFF
j_gene: TRBJ2-2
abundance: few
v_gene: TRBV6-1
d_gene: .

CDR3nt: TGCAGTGCTAGTATAGCGGGAGGGCCGTCTGTTGATACGCAGTATTTT
CDR3aa: CSASIAGGPSVDTQYF
j_gene: TRBJ2-3
abundance: many
v_gene: TRBV20-1
d_gene: TRBD2

CDR3nt: TGTGCCAGCAGCGAGACTAGCCGAGAGACCCAGTACTTC
CDR3aa: CASSETSRETQYF
j_gene: TRBJ2-5
abundance: .
v_gene: TRBV7-9
d_gene: TRBD2

CDR3nt: TGTGCCATCAGTGAGTCGACCCGGGAGACCCAGTACTTC
CDR3aa: CAISESTRETQYF
j_gene: TRBJ2-5
abundance: many
v_gene: TRBV10-3
d_gene: .

CDR3nt: TGTGCCAGCAGCACTTTGGGGAGTGGGGCTACGTATGGCTACACCTTC
CDR3aa: CASSTLGSGATYGYTF
j_gene: TRBJ1-2
abundance: many
v_gene: TRBV6-5
d_gene: .

CDR3nt: TGTGCCAGCAGCTTAGGCCTGATTGGGACTAGCGGGAGAGGGTCCTACGAGCAGTACTTC
CDR3aa: CASSLGLIGTSGRGSYEQYF
j_gene: TRBJ2-7
abundance: few
v_gene: TRBV13
d_gene: TRBD2

CDR3nt: TGTGCCAGCAGTGAATCGACTTCGAACACCGGGGAGCTGTTTTTT
CDR3aa: CASSESTSNTGELFF
j_gene: TRBJ2-2
abundance: many
v_gene: TRBV6-1
d_gene: .

CDR3nt: TGTGCCAGCAGTTACCGGTTGGGGACTAGCGGCGACGAGCAGTACTTC
CDR3aa: CASSYRLGTSGDEQYF
j_gene: TRBJ2-7
abundance: .
v_gene: TRBV6-5
d_gene: TRBD2

CDR3nt: TGTGCCAGCAGCTTTGGTGAATACAATGAGCAGTTCTTC
CDR3aa: CASSFGEYNEQFF
j_gene: TRBJ2-1
abundance: many
v_gene: TRBV11-3
d_gene: .

CDR3nt: TGTGCCAGCAGTTCCCCATCTAAGCAGTACTTC
CDR3aa: CASSSPSKQYF
j_gene: TRBJ2-7
abundance: many
v_gene: TRBV6-5
d_gene: .

CDR3nt: TGTGCCAGCAGCCAACTACGCGGCACTGAAGCTTTCTTT
CDR3aa: CASSQLRGTEAFF
j_gene: TRBJ1-1
abundance: many
v_gene: TRBV14
d_gene: .

CDR3nt: TGTGCCAGCAGTCCCCCAGAGACACAAGAGACCCAGTACTTC
CDR3aa: CASSPPETQETQYF
j_gene: TRBJ2-5
abundance: .
v_gene: TRBV12-3/TRBV12-4
d_gene: .

CDR3nt: TGTGCCAGCAGCCCCGGACAGGGCTTTGGGGCCAACGTCCTGACTTTC
CDR3aa: CASSPGQGFGANVLTF
j_gene: TRBJ2-6
abundance: many
v_gene: TRBV11-1
d_gene: TRBD1

CDR3nt: TGTGCCAGCAGTTACGAAGCAGGGGCTCCGGAGACCCAGTACTTC
CDR3aa: CASSYEAGAPETQYF
j_gene: TRBJ2-5
abundance: once
v_gene: TRBV6-2/TRBV6-3
d_gene: .

CDR3nt: TGTGCCAGCAGGGCCTGGGGGGACGCTAACTATGGCTACACCTTC
CDR3aa: CASRAWGDANYGYTF
j_gene: TRBJ1-2
abundance: many
v_gene: TRBV5-4
d_gene: .

CDR3nt: TGTGCCAGCAGTTACTCGCGGGGTTACTCTGAAGCTTTCTTT
CDR3aa: CASSYSRGYSEAFF
j_gene: TRBJ1-1
abundance: many
v_gene: TRBV6-5
d_gene: .

CDR3nt: TGTGCCATCAGTGAGGGACAGGGTTTTTTCTACGAGCAGTACTTC
CDR3aa: CAISEGQGFFYEQYF
j_gene: TRBJ2-7
abundance: many
v_gene: TRBV10-3
d_gene: TRBD1

CDR3nt: TGTGCCAGCAGCTTAGGGGGAGTTCGGGGTAGAGAGCAGTACTTC
CDR3aa: CASSLGGVRGREQYF
j_gene: TRBJ2-7
abundance: .
v_gene: TRBV7-2
d_gene: .

CDR3nt: TGTGCCAGCAGTGAAGGACAGGCAGGTCAGCCCCAGCATTTT
CDR3aa: CASSEGQAGQPQHF
j_gene: TRBJ1-5
abundance: .
v_gene: TRBV6-1
d_gene: .

CDR3nt: TGTGCCAGCAGCCCCTCAACAACAGGAAGAGCCTACGAGCAGTACTTC
CDR3aa: CASSPSTTGRAYEQYF
j_gene: TRBJ2-7
abundance: many
v_gene: TRBV7-2
d_gene: .

CDR3nt: TGTGCCATCCAAGGTGGCGGCGGGAGGGTGGGGGAGCAGTACTTC
CDR3aa: CAIQGGGGRVGEQYF
j_gene: TRBJ2-7
abundance: many
v_gene: TRBV10-3
d_gene: TRBD2

CDR3nt: TGTGCCAGCAGTTGGGGGACAGGGGAAGCTCAGCCCCAGCATTTT
CDR3aa: CASSWGTGEAQPQHF
j_gene: TRBJ1-5
abundance: few
v_gene: TRBV6-5
d_gene: TRBD1

CDR3nt: TGCAGTGCTAGCCAGTACAATCAGCCCCAGCATTTT
CDR3aa: CSASQYNQPQHF
j_gene: TRBJ1-5
abundance: many
v_gene: TRBV20-1
d_gene: .

CDR3nt: TGCAGTGGAGCAACAGGGGTTACTGAAGCTTTCTTT
CDR3aa: CSGATGVTEAFF
j_gene: TRBJ1-1
abundance: many
v_gene: TRBV20-1
d_gene: TRBD1

CDR3nt: TGTGCCGCCCAACAGGGTTATAGCAATCAGCCCCAGCATTTT
CDR3aa: CAAQQGYSNQPQHF
j_gene: TRBJ1-5
abundance: .
v_gene: TRBV28
d_gene: .

CDR3nt: TGTGCCAGCGGCGACAGCCAACAAGAGACCCAGTACTTC
CDR3aa: CASGDSQQETQYF
j_gene: TRBJ2-5
abundance: many
v_gene: TRBV12-3/TRBV12-4
d_gene: .

CDR3nt: TGCAGTGCCCGGGGGTTTCTGAACACTGAAGCTTTCTTT
CDR3aa: CSARGFLNTEAFF
j_gene: TRBJ1-1
abundance: many
v_gene: TRBV20-1
d_gene: .

CDR3nt: TGTGCCAGCAACGGAAGGACAGGGTGGTCCTACGAGCAGTACTTC
CDR3aa: CASNGRTGWSYEQYF
j_gene: TRBJ2-7
abundance: many
v_gene: TRBV28
d_gene: TRBD1